These 18 T cell receptor beta chains came from one sample sequenced in a study of blood T cells in healthy people across ages. The authors ran a second PCR of about 7 to 11 cycles using a sample-barcoded 5' primer and a J-beta primer mix. From the 5' RACE reads, TCRdb called clonotypes with MiXCR, one entry per CDR3 protein. The repertoire includes approximately 2,000,000 distinct CDR3 sequences, around 40% of them detected once, and roughly 24% sits in the top ten. Sample: blood. The source is a human donor in good health.

This chain connects TRBV13 to TRBJ1-1, with TRBD1 matching 7 bases. The V and J ends lost 3 bases and 4 bases, in that order; junction bases with no gene match: 8. Per germline, CDR1 PRHDT and CDR2 FYEKMQ (reference sequence). This CDR3 has 15 amino acids. DNA of the CDR3: TGTGCCAGCAGCTTCGGTCGACAGGGAGCCACTGAAGCTTTCTTT. As protein: CASSFGRQGATEAFF.

This chain uses TRBV20-1 with TRBJ2-3; weak D call: TRBD2 (6 bases). Per germline, CDR1 DFQATT and CDR2 SNEGSKA (reference sequence). This CDR3 is 15 amino acids long. Trimming stripped 1 base from V and 0 bases from J, with 11 bases between. The CDR3 DNA sequence: TGCAGTGCTAGAGCCGGGACTGATAGCACAGATACGCAGTATTTT. This codes for CSARAGTDSTDTQYF.

V usage is TRBV3-1 and J usage is TRBJ2-5, with D possibly matching TRBD2 (6 bases). Trimming took 3 bases from V and 5 from J, leaving 16 bases between them. CDR1 and CDR2 (germline): LGHDT, YNNKEL (reference sequence). The CDR3 loop spans 15 amino acids. In DNA form, the CDR3 reads TGTGCCAGCAGCCATAGCGGATCCCCCAGGGAGACCCAGTACTTC. Protein: CASSHSGSPRETQYF.

The chain joins TRBV20-1 to TRBJ2-1; D not certain. Germline CDR1 and CDR2: DFQATT and SNEGSKA (reference sequence). Trimming took 6 bases from V and 3 from J, leaving 6 bases between them. The CDR3 consists of 11 residues. The CDR3 nucleotides are TGCAGTGCGCCCGACTACAATGAGCAGTTCTTC. Its translation is CSAPDYNEQFF.

This clonotype was counted between two and nine times. V gene TRBV10-3 combines with J gene TRBJ2-1, with a possible D match to TRBD1 (5 bases). This CDR3 has 13 residues. The germline V and J ends were trimmed by 2 bases and 10 bases, with 12 bases remaining between them. Germline CDR1 reads ENHRY; CDR2 reads SYGVKD. In nucleotides, the CDR3 is TGTGCCATCAGTGAGGCGGAGCAGGGCGAGCAGTTCTTC. Its translation: CAISEAEQGEQFF.

The CDR3 protein is CASSYSIYQGLIYGYTF. As DNA, the CDR3 is TGTGCCAGCAGTTACTCGATTTACCAAGGGTTGATCTATGGCTACACCTTC. The genes are TRBV6-2 or TRBV6-3 and TRBJ1-2; D is unclear. Trimming took off 0 bases at V and 4 bases at J, with 18 bases between the two ends. CDR1 is MNHEY and CDR2 is SVGEGT in the germline V gene. The CDR3 extends over 17 amino acids.

This sequence joins TRBV5-5 and TRBJ2-5, with D perhaps TRBD1 or TRBD2 (5 bases each). Deletions cut 0 bases from V and 5 bases from J, with 14 bases between. The CDR3 extends over 15 amino acids. The germline V gene encodes CDR1 SGHKS and CDR2 YYEKEE (reference sequence). CDR3 region: CASSLVTGTRETQYF. In nucleotides, the CDR3 is TGTGCCAGCAGCTTGGTGACCGGGACGAGGGAGACCCAGTACTTC. Combining the CDR3 with reference TRBV5-5 and TRBJ2-5 gives the whole variable domain DAGVTQSPTHLIKTRGQQVTLRCSPISGHKSVSWYQQVLGQGPQFIFQYYEKEERGRGNFPDRFSARQFPNYSSELNVNALLLGDSALYLCASSLVTGTRETQYFGPGTRLLVL.

This clonotype was counted only a few times. DNA of the CDR3: TGTGCCACTTCCCTCCGACAGGGCCTTAATGAAAAACTGTTTTTT. This encodes CATSLRQGLNEKLFF. This sequence joins TRBV19 and TRBJ1-4, with TRBD1 matching 7 bases. The CDR3 covers 15 residues. V trimming: 10 bases; J trimming: 4 bases; junction bases outside the gene matches: 12. CDR1 LNHDA and CDR2 SQIVND come from the germline V gene (reference sequence).

V usage is TRBV20-1 and J usage is TRBJ2-2; 10 nucleotides align to TRBD2. There are 17 residues in the CDR3. Losses at the gene ends were 1 base for V and 6 bases for J; bases not matched to a gene: 11. The germline gives CDR1 DFQATT, CDR2 SNEGSKA (reference sequence). DNA of the CDR3: TGCAGTGCTAGAGTTGGGTCCACTAGCGGGGATGCCGGGGAGCTGTTTTTT. Its protein is CSARVGSTSGDAGELFF.

The rearrangement joins TRBV7-8 to TRBJ2-7; TRBD2 matches 7 bases. With V trimmed by 3 bases and J by 6 bases, 14 bases remained unmatched. Per germline, CDR1 SGHVS and CDR2 FQNEAQ. This CDR3 has 16 amino acids. CDR3 region: CASSLQERLAYAEQYF. CDR3 sequence (DNA): TGTGCCAGCAGCTTGCAGGAGAGACTAGCTTATGCCGAGCAGTACTTC.

The chain uses TRBV9 and TRBJ2-1, with D possibly being TRBD2 (5 bases). Deletions cut 3 bases from V and 5 bases from J, with 9 bases between. CDR1 and CDR2 from the germline V gene are SGDLS and YYNGEE. The CDR3 extends over 13 amino acids. In nucleotides, the CDR3 is TGTGCCAGCAGCGCCACTAGTAACAATGAGCAGTTCTTC. This gives the protein CASSATSNNEQFF.

On this clonotype: The junction does not match germline at one end; this may be a read error. The rearrangement links TRBV12-3 or TRBV12-4 to TRBJ1-1; D gene unclear. CDR3 length: 14 residues. The CDR3 loop reads CAGSSGTLNTEAFF. CDR3 coding DNA: TGTGCCGGCAGTTCTGGAACTCTGAACACTGAAGCTTTCTTT.

V and J are TRBV20-1 and TRBJ2-3; the match to TRBD1 covers 7 bases. V lost 5 bases and J lost 1; bases outside the gene matches: 9. CDR3 length: 15 amino acids. Germline V gene data show CDR1 as DFQATT and CDR2 as SNEGSKA (reference sequence). CDR3 region: CSARPWTGRTDTQYF. For the CDR3, the DNA is TGCAGTGCTCGCCCGTGGACAGGTCGCACAGATACGCAGTATTTT.

This clonotype was detected a few times. The chain joins TRBV5-1 to TRBJ1-1; no firm D call. Germline-derived CDR1 and CDR2 are SGHRS and YFSETQ. Trimming shortened V by 3 bases and J by 3 bases, and 12 bases separated the two germline ends. The CDR3 is 14 residues long. In nucleotides, the CDR3 is TGCGCCAGCAGCTGGTCCGGACCGGACACTGAAGCTTTCTTT. Translating gives CASSWSGPDTEAFF.

V and J are TRBV29-1 and TRBJ1-2; TRBD1 matches at 7 bases. The CDR3 runs 15 residues. J gave up 8 bases and V 4 bases, and 16 bases lay outside the gene matches. Germline V gives CDR1 SQVTM, CDR2 ANQGSEA. The CDR3 DNA reads as TGCAGCGTTGCACGTTTACAGGGGACTTTTGGGGGCTACACCTTC. The encoded protein is CSVARLQGTFGGYTF. Together with reference TRBV29-1 and TRBJ1-2, the CDR3 gives the full variable domain: SAVISQKPSRDICQRGTSLTIQCQVDSQVTMMFWYRQQPGQSLTLIATANQGSEATYESGFVIDKFPISRPNLTFSTLTVSNMSPEDSSIYLCSVARLQGTFGGYTFGSGTRLTVV.

This chain joins TRBV9 and TRBJ1-4; no definite D call. V dropped 1 base and J dropped 7 bases, with 14 bases sitting between them. Looked up from germline, CDR1 is SGDLS and CDR2 is YYNGEE. This CDR3 region has 15 residues. The CDR3 coding sequence is TGTGCCAGCAGCGTATCCGGGAGGATTGGTGAAAAACTGTTTTTT. This translates into CASSVSGRIGEKLFF.

This chain joins TRBV11-3 and TRBJ2-4; 7 nucleotides match TRBD2. Near its end, the DNA agrees better with TRBJ2-7, so the J call may be wrong. The CDR3 totals 18 residues. The germline gives CDR1 SGHNT, CDR2 YENEEA. CDR3 loop: CASSFPDPGRGTFCEQYF. The CDR3 DNA follows: TGTGCCAGCAGCTTCCCAGACCCAGGGAGGGGAACTTTTTGCGAGCAGTACTTC.

V usage is TRBV4-1 and J usage is TRBJ2-1; possible D gene TRBD1, 5 bases. Germline V gene sequence: CDR1 MGHRA, CDR2 YSYEKL. This CDR3 contains 14 residues. V was trimmed by 2 bases and J by 4 bases, leaving 9 bases between them. DNA of the CDR3: TGCGCCAGCAGCCAACAGGGCCCATACAATGAGCAGTTCTTC. Translation: CASSQQGPYNEQFF.